Below are 5 T cell receptor beta chains sequenced from a single sample in a study of human T cells and chemical hapten exposure. TCRdb reanalysed the RACE reads using MiXCR and keeps one entry per CDR3 protein. This sample has 150,000 to 200,000 distinct CDR3 sequences, with around 25% found just once. Specified time point: patch test 3, about 24 weeks after DPC sensitization. The treatment was: therapeutic diphenylcyclopropenone sensitization with weekly scalp DPC. The sample here was whole blood, taken in connection with sensitization to the hapten diphenylcyclopropenone (DPC). These receptors were collected from a woman aged 35 to 49 with alopecia areata. Some clones in this sample may be carry-over from other donors' samples.

This clonotype was detected only a few times. The gene calls are TRBV10-3 and TRBJ2-6; possibly TRBD2 for D (6 bases). The germline V gene encodes CDR1 ENHRY and CDR2 SYGVKD. Trimming took 3 bases from V and 4 from J, leaving 13 bases between them. The CDR3 is made up of 16 amino acids. The CDR3 nucleotides are TGTGCCATCAGTGATCATCAGGCGGGGGGGGCCAACGTCCTGACTTTC. Translated: CAISDHQAGGANVLTF.

The genes are TRBV28 and TRBJ2-1; 9 nucleotides align to TRBD1. This CDR3 comprises 14 residues. The germline V gene has CDR1 MDHEN and CDR2 SYDVKM. J gave up 3 bases and V 6 bases, and 3 bases lay outside the gene matches. CDR3 in amino acids: CASSRDRVYNEQFF. The CDR3 DNA follows: TGTGCCAGCAGCCGGGACAGGGTCTACAATGAGCAGTTCTTC. The full variable domain, rest sourced from reference TRBV28 and TRBJ2-1, is DVKVTQSSRYLVKRTGEKVFLECVQDMDHENMFWYRQDPGLGLRLIYFSYDVKMKEKGDIPEGYSVSREKKERFSLILESASTNQTSMYLCASSRDRVYNEQFFGPGTRLTVL.

In its sample, this clonotype was seen a few times. The CDR3 spells CASSPGGLAGGTDTQYF. The CDR3 nucleotides are TGTGCCAGCAGTCCCGGAGGACTAGCGGGAGGAACAGATACGCAGTATTTT. The V and J genes are TRBV28 and TRBJ2-3, with 14 bases that match TRBD2. This CDR3 has 17 amino acids. The V gene's germline CDR1 is MDHEN and CDR2 SYDVKM. J gave up 3 bases and V 5 bases, and 7 bases lay outside the gene matches.

The chain links TRBV27 to TRBJ2-2; 10 bases map to TRBD2. The CDR3 is 15 amino acids. Trimming cost V 7 bases and J 6 bases; bases outside gene matches: 8. Looked up from germline, CDR1 is MNHEY and CDR2 is SMNVEV (reference sequence). The DNA for the CDR3 is TGTGCCAGCATGGTCCGTCTAGCGGGAGCCGGGGAGCTGTTTTTT. Translated: CASMVRLAGAGELFF.

The gene calls are TRBV4-1 and TRBJ2-7, with a possible D match to TRBD1 (5 bases). The V and J ends lost 2 bases and 2 bases respectively, with 13 bases between them. CDR1 is MGHRA and CDR2 is YSYEKL in the germline V gene. This CDR3 region has 15 residues. The CDR3 spells CASSQQWTPTYEQYF. In DNA form, the CDR3 reads TGCGCCAGCAGCCAACAGTGGACACCCACCTACGAGCAGTACTTC.